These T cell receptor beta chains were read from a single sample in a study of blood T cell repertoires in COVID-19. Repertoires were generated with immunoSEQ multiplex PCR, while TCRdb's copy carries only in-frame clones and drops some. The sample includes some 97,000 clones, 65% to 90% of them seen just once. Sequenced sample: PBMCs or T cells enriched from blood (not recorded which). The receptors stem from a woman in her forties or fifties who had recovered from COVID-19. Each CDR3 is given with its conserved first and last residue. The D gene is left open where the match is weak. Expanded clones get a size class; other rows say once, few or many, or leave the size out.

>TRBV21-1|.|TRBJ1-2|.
CASSKVGDRGDGYTF
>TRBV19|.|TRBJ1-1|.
CASSIMGSGAEAFF
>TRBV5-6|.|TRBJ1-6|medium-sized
CASSVTGRSPLHF
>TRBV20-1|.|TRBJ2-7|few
CSASLGEDEQYF
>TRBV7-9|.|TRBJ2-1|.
CASSLDGGNNEQFF
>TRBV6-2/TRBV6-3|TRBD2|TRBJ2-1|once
CASSSPGLAGVKDEQFF
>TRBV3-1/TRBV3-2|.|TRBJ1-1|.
CASSQETSTEAFF
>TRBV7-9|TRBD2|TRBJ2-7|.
CASSSRGAYEQYF
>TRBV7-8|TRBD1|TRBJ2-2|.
CASSFQDRDTGELFF
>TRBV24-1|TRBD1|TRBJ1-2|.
CATSDGTGFVYGYTF
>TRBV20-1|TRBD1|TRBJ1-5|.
CSARDRESQHF